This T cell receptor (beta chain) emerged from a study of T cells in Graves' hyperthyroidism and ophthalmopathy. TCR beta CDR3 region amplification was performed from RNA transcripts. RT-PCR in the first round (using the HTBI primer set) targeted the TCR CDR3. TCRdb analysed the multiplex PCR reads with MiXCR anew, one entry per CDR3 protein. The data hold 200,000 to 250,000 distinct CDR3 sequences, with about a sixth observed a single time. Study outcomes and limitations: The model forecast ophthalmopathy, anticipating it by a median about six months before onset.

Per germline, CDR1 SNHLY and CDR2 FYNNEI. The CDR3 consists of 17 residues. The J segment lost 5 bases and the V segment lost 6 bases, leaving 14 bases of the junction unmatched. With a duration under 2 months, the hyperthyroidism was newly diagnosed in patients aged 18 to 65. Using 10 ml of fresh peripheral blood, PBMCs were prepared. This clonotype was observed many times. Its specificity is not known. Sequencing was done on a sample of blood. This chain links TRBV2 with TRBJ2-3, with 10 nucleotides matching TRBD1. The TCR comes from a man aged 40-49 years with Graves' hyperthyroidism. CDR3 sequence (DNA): TGTGCCAGCAGCGTAGCATACGGACAGGGGGTTGGAGATACGCAGTATTTT. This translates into CASSVAYGQGVGDTQYF.